This is a list of T cell receptor beta chains from one sample in a study of cytomegalovirus exposure and HLA in healthy donors. The table came from immunoSEQ multiplex PCR; TCRdb's copy has only in-frame clones and leaves some out. Here the sample spans around 240,000 clones, 85% to 90% being singletons. The source material was PBMCs. Receptors originate from a woman aged 18-29 years in good health and CMV-seronegative. CDR3s include the opening cysteine and the closing phenylalanine or tryptophan. The order of the fields is clone size, J gene, V gene, D gene, CDR3 DNA, CDR3 protein. The D gene is left open where the match is weak. Clone size is not always given. Where it is, it says once, few, many or a class for expanded clones.

>.|TRBJ2-2|TRBV4-1|.
TGCGCCAGCAGCCAAGCTCAGGGGATGAACACCGGGGAGCTGTTTTTT
CASSQAQGMNTGELFF
>.|TRBJ1-1|TRBV15|.
TGTGCCACCAGCAGAGAACGGTGGACTGAAGCTTTCTTT
CATSRERWTEAFF
>.|TRBJ2-3|TRBV6-6|TRBD2
TGTGCCAGCAGTTACTCGGCTAGCGGGGGGCCAGATACGCAGTATTTT
CASSYSASGGPDTQYF
>.|TRBJ2-1|TRBV9|.
TGTGCCAGCAGCGTAGTAGGGAGACCAAACTACAATGAGCAGTTCTTC
CASSVVGRPNYNEQFF
>.|TRBJ1-2|TRBV29-1|TRBD1
TGCAGCGTTATGGACAGGGGGAGGTATGGCTACACCTTC
CSVMDRGRYGYTF
>.|TRBJ1-1|TRBV15|.
TGTGCCACCAGCAGACAGGGATATCAGAACACTGAAGCTTTCTTT
CATSRQGYQNTEAFF
>few|TRBJ1-5|TRBV6-1|TRBD1
TGTGCCAGCACCGGGACAGGGGGTACTCAGCCCCAGCATTTT
CASTGTGGTQPQHF
>.|TRBJ1-1|TRBV7-2|TRBD1
TGTGCCAGCAGTGCCGGGACAGGGAACACTGAAGCTTTCTTT
CASSAGTGNTEAFF
>.|TRBJ2-5|TRBV7-2|.
TGTGCCAGCGAAGACTCGGGGGGCCCGGTAGAGACCCAGTACTTC
CASEDSGGPVETQYF
>.|TRBJ1-5|TRBV18|.
TGTGCCAGCCCCAGGGAAGGGAGCAATCAGCCCCAGCATTTT
CASPREGSNQPQHF
>.|TRBJ2-7|TRBV7-2|.
TGTGCCAGCAGCGGCAGGGACTCCTACGAGCAGTACTTC
CASSGRDSYEQYF